This T cell receptor beta chain was identified in a study of technical replicates of blood from several donors. Produced via immunoSEQ multiplex PCR; TCRdb's table is partial and in-frame only. The sample yields around 83,000 clones, approximately 93% seen once. The CDR3 is made up of 15 amino acids. CDR1 SGDLS and CDR2 YYNGEE come from the germline V gene. The V gene lost 3 bases and the J gene lost 0 bases, with 10 bases spanning the gap. Sequencing was performed on T cells isolated from PBMCs. The receptor comes from a human donor in good health. This sequence joins TRBV9 and TRBJ1-3, with D hard to call. The CDR3 nucleotides are TGTGCCAGCAGCGCCGTGGGGAGCTCTGGAAACACCATATATTTT. As protein: CASSAVGSSGNTIYF. The variable domain in full, with the rest retrieved from reference TRBV9 and TRBJ1-3, is DSGVTQTPKHLITATGQRVTLRCSPRSGDLSVYWYQQSLDQGLQFLIQYYNGEERAKGNILERFSAQQFPDLHSELNLSSLELGDSALYFCASSAVGSSGNTIYFGEGSWLTVV.